These 3 T cell receptor beta chains share one sample of origin, sequenced in a study of T cells in Graves' hyperthyroidism and ophthalmopathy. RNA transcripts provided the source from which TCR beta CDR3 regions were amplified. Carried out on the TCR CDR3, a first-round RT-PCR used the HTBI primer set. TCRdb passed the multiplex PCR reads through MiXCR, listing each CDR3 protein once. The repertoire holds hundreds of thousands of distinct CDR3 sequences, with approximately 25% as singletons. What was sequenced was blood. The receptor set was obtained from a woman aged 25 to 45 with Graves' ophthalmopathy.

This clonotype occurred many times. The rearrangement links TRBV20-1 to TRBJ1-2; 7 bases are a match to TRBD1. The J segment lost 3 bases and the V segment lost 5 bases, leaving 9 bases of the junction unmatched. CDR1 is DFQATT, CDR2 SNEGSKA, per germline (reference sequence). The length of the CDR3 is 14 residues. CDR3 loop: CSACRDSDYYGYTF. The CDR3 nucleotides read TGCAGTGCTTGCCGGGACAGCGATTACTATGGCTACACCTTC.

This clonotype was detected a few times. The chain is built from TRBV2 and TRBJ2-6; D is unclear. Trimming cost V 8 bases and J 2 bases, with 10 bases left between them. The CDR3 has 14 amino acids. Germline V gives CDR1 SNHLY, CDR2 FYNNEI. In DNA, the CDR3 is TGTGCCAGCTCCCGACCCGCTGGGGCCAACGTCCTGACTTTC. Translated: CASSRPAGANVLTF. Complete variable domain (other parts from reference TRBV2 and TRBJ2-6): EPEVTQTPSHQVTQMGQEVILRCVPISNHLYFYWYRQILGQKVEFLVSFYNNEISEKSEIFDDQFSVERPDGSNFTLKIRSTKLEDSAMYFCASSRPAGANVLTFGAGSRLTVL.

This chain uses TRBV6-5 with TRBJ1-1; 8 nucleotides match TRBD1. Trimming at V came to 2 bases and at J to 7 bases, leaving 9 bases not matched to a gene. The V gene's germline CDR1 is MNHEY and CDR2 SVGAGI. CDR3 size: 15 residues. CDR3: CASSYVGTGKVEAFF. Written as DNA, the CDR3 is TGTGCCAGCAGTTACGTCGGGACAGGAAAGGTTGAAGCTTTCTTT.